This is a list of T cell receptor beta chains from one sample in a study of T-cell memory formation after mild COVID-19. TCRdb re-derived calls from the 5' RACE reads in MiXCR, one entry per CDR3 protein. Counted here are some 450,000 distinct CDR3 sequences, more than 15% occurring once; the ten biggest clones make up approximately 21%. Sequencing was carried out using PBMCs or a T cell subset sorted from them (not recorded which). The receptor source for this set is a man between 18 and 29 years old who had mild COVID-19 (a few samples of this study predate the infection). Cell type and time point are not known. Each CDR3 is given with its conserved first and last residue. A D gene is named only where the DNA matches it firmly. Size is omitted from some rows. Given values are once, few, many or a class for expanded clones.

j_call clone_size v_call d_call cdr3_length cdr3_nt cdr3_aa
TRBJ2-7 . TRBV20-1 TRBD2 17 TGCAGTGCTAGAGATTTGAGCGGGGCAACCGAATACTACGAGCAGTACTTC CSARDLSGATEYYEQYF
TRBJ1-1 . TRBV9 . 13 TGTGCCAGCAGCTCTCCCGTTGGGACTGAAGCTTTCTTT CASSSPVGTEAFF
TRBJ1-5 . TRBV6-1 . 16 TGTGCCAGCAGTGAAGTTATGAGCAGGGCGCGTGAGCCCCAGCATTTT CASSEVMSRAREPQHF
TRBJ1-5 . TRBV20-1 TRBD1 13 TGCAGTGCGCCCGCAGGGGGCGGACAGCCCCAGCATTTT CSAPAGGGQPQHF
TRBJ1-5 . TRBV7-9 . 13 TGTGCCAGCAGCTTAATCCAAGGTCAGCCCCAGCATTTT CASSLIQGQPQHF
TRBJ2-2 . TRBV7-7 . 15 TGTGCCAGCAGCCCTGGGGAAGGACGAACCGGGGAGCTGTTTTTT CASSPGEGRTGELFF
TRBJ2-3 . TRBV7-9 . 15 TGTGCCAGCAGCTTAGACAAGTATGGCACAGATACGCAGTATTTT CASSLDKYGTDTQYF
TRBJ1-1 few TRBV10-1 . 13 TGCGCCAGCAGTGATATGACCAACACTGAAGCTTTCTTT CASSDMTNTEAFF
TRBJ2-4 few TRBV7-9 . 16 TGTGCCAGCAGCTCAGGCCAGGGGGGGCGAGTGTACATTCAGTACTTC CASSSGQGGRVYIQYF
TRBJ2-2 few TRBV27 . 16 TGTGCCAGCAACTCTATCAGGGGACCGAACACCGGGGAGCTGTTTTTT CASNSIRGPNTGELFF
TRBJ2-1 few TRBV29-1 . 12 TGCAGCGTTGCTCTCGGGGGCGATGAGCAGTTCTTC CSVALGGDEQFF
TRBJ2-5 . TRBV6-6 . 12 TGTGCCAGCAGGAGGGCCCAAGAGACCCAGTACTTC CASRRAQETQYF
TRBJ2-7 . TRBV10-3 TRBD2 14 TGTGCCATCAGTTCCTCCGGGACTACCCTCGAGCAGTACTTC CAISSSGTTLEQYF
TRBJ2-6 few TRBV7-9 . 12 TGTGCCAGGGACTCTGGGGCCAACGTCCTGACTTTC CARDSGANVLTF
TRBJ1-3 few TRBV7-7 . 16 TGTGCCAGCAGCTTATCCTTGACACCACCGGGGGACACCATATATTTT CASSLSLTPPGDTIYF
TRBJ1-1 . TRBV12-3/TRBV12-4 . 12 TGTGCCAGCAGTTTAGAATGGACTGAAGCTTTCTTT CASSLEWTEAFF
TRBJ1-6 once TRBV24-1 . 19 TGTGCCACCACTGGGGTTCGGCGGTTAGACGGGAAGAATTGTTCACCCCTCCACTTT CATTGVRRLDGKNCSPLHF
TRBJ1-1 few TRBV12-3/TRBV12-4 TRBD1 17 TGTGCCAGCAGTTTAGGTCAGGGGGCCTACATGAACACTGAAGCTTTCTTT CASSLGQGAYMNTEAFF
TRBJ1-5 . TRBV24-1 . 12 TGTGCCACCAGTAAGGGAGGGCAGCCCCAGCATTTT CATSKGGQPQHF
TRBJ1-3 . TRBV11-1 . 15 TGTGCCAGCAGCCGGGGAGCACAGTCCGGAAACACCATATATTTT CASSRGAQSGNTIYF
TRBJ2-7 . TRBV3-1 TRBD1 12 TGTGCCAGCAGCCGGACAGGCTACGAGCAGTACTTC CASSRTGYEQYF
TRBJ2-3 few TRBV28 . 16 TGTGCCAGCAGTGATCGGATTACAGGGTTCGAAAATACGCAGTATTTT CASSDRITGFENTQYF
TRBJ1-4 . TRBV11-2 . 17 TGTGCCAGCAGCTTATTTGGGGGGAGAGGAACTAATGAAAAACTGTTTTTT CASSLFGGRGTNEKLFF
TRBJ2-5 . TRBV2 . 12 TGTGCCAGCAGGGCGGATCAAGAGACCCAGTACTTC CASRADQETQYF
TRBJ1-1 . TRBV5-1 . 14 TGCGCCAGCAGCCTGTACTCCGGGGGCACTGAAGCTTTCTTT CASSLYSGGTEAFF
TRBJ2-2 few TRBV7-9 . 16 TGTGCCAGCAGCTTAGTTCTTTTCCTTAACACCGGGGAGCTGTTTTTT CASSLVLFLNTGELFF
TRBJ2-1 few TRBV19 . 14 TGTGCCAGTAGTAAGGGCCAGGGTGCCAATGAGCAGTTCTTC CASSKGQGANEQFF
TRBJ1-1 few TRBV28 TRBD1 13 TGTGCCAGCAGTCCAACAGGGGATATTAGAGCTTTCTTT CASSPTGDIRAFF
TRBJ1-2 . TRBV29-1 . 14 TGCAGCGTTGCAGCGGGGGAAGGGATAAGTGGCTACACCTTC CSVAAGEGISGYTF
TRBJ1-3 . TRBV15 TRBD1 17 TGTGCCACCAGCAGAGAATTCCGGACAGGGGTCGGAAACACCATATATTTT CATSREFRTGVGNTIYF
TRBJ2-3 . TRBV9 TRBD2 16 TGTGCCAGCAGCGGGGCGCTAGCGGGGATCACAGATACGCAGTATTTT CASSGALAGITDTQYF
TRBJ1-1 . TRBV15 TRBD1 17 TGTGCCACCAGCAGAGACGCCAGGGGGCTTTTCGGGGCTGAAGCTTTCTTT CATSRDARGLFGAEAFF
TRBJ1-2 many TRBV15 . 14 TGTGCCACCAGCAGAGCCGGCTTTAACTATGGCTACACCTTC CATSRAGFNYGYTF
TRBJ2-3 many TRBV5-1 . 14 TGCGCCAGCAGCTCCGGTGGTACCACAGATACGCAGTATTTT CASSSGGTTDTQYF
TRBJ2-3 few TRBV2 TRBD2 15 TGTGCCAGCAGTGCTGCTAGCGGGGGTTCAGATACGCAGTATTTT CASSAASGGSDTQYF
TRBJ2-2 few TRBV12-3/TRBV12-4 . 14 TGTGCCAGCATCCTCGGACTAAACACCGGGCAGCTGTTTTTT CASILGLNTGQLFF
TRBJ1-5 few TRBV5-1 . 15 TGCGCCAGCAGACCTTACAGGGCCCACAATCAGCCCCAGCATTTT CASRPYRAHNQPQHF
TRBJ2-1 . TRBV9 . 16 TGTGCCAGCAGCGTAGGGCAGGGCGGGTCCTACAATGAGCAGTTCTTC CASSVGQGGSYNEQFF
TRBJ2-3 . TRBV7-9 . 16 TGTGCCAGCCGATCGTTCGGGACCCCACAAAGTTATACGCAGTATTTT CASRSFGTPQSYTQYF
TRBJ1-1 . TRBV27 . 14 TGTGCCAGCAGTTTAGGGGTTTCAGTCACTGAAGCTTTCTTT CASSLGVSVTEAFF
TRBJ2-1 . TRBV9 TRBD2 16 TGTGCCAGCAGCGTAGGGCGGGGGGGCCGTCGGAATGAGCAGTTCTTC CASSVGRGGRRNEQFF
TRBJ2-7 . TRBV4-3 . 13 TGCGCCAGCGTGGTCCGGGACTTACACGAGCAGTACTTC CASVVRDLHEQYF
TRBJ1-3 . TRBV4-2 . 14 TGTGCCAGCAGCCAAGTCCCAGCTGGAAACACCATATATTTT CASSQVPAGNTIYF
TRBJ1-5 few TRBV6-2/TRBV6-3 . 14 TGTGCCAGCAGCCGACACGGGGGCAATCAGCCCCAGCATTTT CASSRHGGNQPQHF
TRBJ1-1 . TRBV11-2 . 16 TGTGCCAGCAGCTTAGGAGGGACACCTATGAACACTGAAGCTTTCTTT CASSLGGTPMNTEAFF
TRBJ1-5 . TRBV25-1 TRBD1 15 TGTGCCAGCAGTGACGGACAGGAGGGGTTAGTAACCCAGCATTTT CASSDGQEGLVTQHF
TRBJ1-2 many TRBV5-1 . 12 TGCGCCAGCAGCGTGGACAGCTATGGCTACACCTTC CASSVDSYGYTF
TRBJ2-3 . TRBV5-1 . 14 TGCGCCAGCAGCCCCACCGGCAGGTTCGGTACGCAGTATTTT CASSPTGRFGTQYF
TRBJ1-4 few TRBV20-1 . 12 TGCAGTGCTAGTTCTGGAGACGAAAAACTGTTTTTT CSASSGDEKLFF
TRBJ1-1 . TRBV19 . 14 TGTGCCAGTAGTATATCGGCAAGGGGCACTGAAGCTTTCTTT CASSISARGTEAFF